This passage covers 3 T cell receptor beta chains from one sample sequenced in a study of blood T cell repertoires in COVID-19. The data were produced by immunoSEQ multiplex PCR, yet TCRdb's version contains in-frame clones alone and is incomplete. The sample yields roughly 300,000 clones, about 82% seen once. The source material was peripheral blood. These receptors were collected from a human donor in a cohort sampled during active COVID-19.

The chain recombines TRBV24-1 with TRBJ2-7; 8 positions match TRBD1. The CDR3 runs to 15 residues. Germline V gene sequence: CDR1 KGHDR, CDR2 SFDVKD. Unmatched junction bases numbered 10, after V lost 5 bases and J lost 5 bases. CDR3 DNA: TGTGCCACCAGTGCCCCTGGACAGGGAGTCCACGAGCAGTACTTC. Translation gives CATSAPGQGVHEQYF.

This clone was detected once. This chain links TRBV25-1 with TRBJ2-3; TRBD1 agrees at 8 bases. V dropped 5 bases and J dropped 2; count of bases not matched to a gene: 6. The CDR3 runs to 15 residues. Germline assignment: CDR1 MGHDK and CDR2 SYGVNS. In DNA form, the CDR3 reads TGTGCCAGCAGTCGGCACAGGGGGGACACAGATACGCAGTATTTT. This sequence encodes CASSRHRGDTDTQYF.

The chain couples TRBV7-6 to TRBJ2-7, with 8 bases identical to TRBD1. V was pared by 3 bases and J by 5 bases, with 9 bases of the junction left unmatched. The length of the CDR3 is 15 residues. The germline CDR1 and CDR2 sequences are SGHVS and FNYEAQ. The CDR3 is CASSFKPGGYNEQYF. The CDR3 DNA reads as TGTGCCAGCAGCTTCAAACCAGGGGGCTACAACGAGCAGTACTTC. The whole variable domain, remainder taken from reference TRBV7-6 and TRBJ2-7, is GAGVSQSPRYKVTKRGQDVALRCDPISGHVSLYWYRQALGQGPEFLTYFNYEAQQDKSGLPNDRFSAERPEGSISTLTIQRTEQRDSAMYRCASSFKPGGYNEQYFGPGTRLTVT.